The clone carrying this TCR beta chain was seen repeatedly, ten times or more. Its antigen is not known. One junction end disagrees with the germline gene, perhaps due to a read error. PBMCs were sourced from around 10 ml fresh peripheral blood. Researchers amplified the TCR beta CDR3 regions from RNA transcripts. The HTBI set primed first-round TCR CDR3 RT-PCR. One entry per CDR3 protein, called by TCRdb with MiXCR from the multiplex PCR reads. The sample carries hundreds of thousands of distinct CDR3 sequences, 14% recorded once. The data originate from a study of T cells in Graves' hyperthyroidism and ophthalmopathy. Study overall: The blood sample was taken at first diagnosis, before treatment began.

Whole-study findings and limits: Progression to ophthalmopathy was predicted a median of about six months early. Most thyroid clonotypes with frequency above 0.001 were detected in blood.

CDR3 length: 15 residues. CDR1 SGHDT and CDR2 YYEEEE come from the germline V gene. The chain links TRBV5-6 to TRBJ2-1; a weak D match, TRBD1 (6 bases). Specimen: blood. The receptor comes from a woman aged 50 to 60 with Graves' ophthalmopathy. CDR3 bases: TGTGCCAGCACCTTGCTCTCTGTCAGGGGCCATGAGCAGTTCTTC. Protein: CASTLLSVRGHEQFF.